The following is a T cell receptor (beta chain) sequence with its context. This record comes from a study of siplizumab effects on memory and regulatory T cells. Only in-frame clones appear in the TCRdb table, and some are missing; sequencing was by immunoSEQ multiplex PCR. The sample holds 97,000 or so clones, about 94% seen once. CDR3 length: 13 amino acids. V lost 0 bases and J 3 bases, leaving 7 bases between the germline ends. CDR1 is SGHRS, CDR2 YFSETQ, per germline. The receptor's source is a human donor in good health. The chain is built from TRBV5-1 and TRBJ2-7, with unresolved D. The sequencing input was CD4+ T cells sorted from blood. The CDR3 loop reads CASSLGPLYEQYF. The CDR3 DNA reads as TGCGCCAGCAGCTTGGGTCCCCTCTACGAGCAGTACTTC.